Presented here are 26 T cell receptor beta chains from one specimen sequenced in a study of cytomegalovirus exposure and HLA in healthy donors. 60 Vbeta and 13 Jbeta primers were used in PCR. Using immunoSEQ multiplex PCR, the repertoire was profiled, and TCRdb retains in-frame clones only, with some absent. Counted here are 90,000 to 150,000 clones, over 70% occurring once; the ten biggest clones make up 2.5% to 3.5%. The material sequenced was PBMCs. Receptor source: a woman aged 40 to 50 in good health and CMV-seropositive.

The chain carries TRBV5-1 and TRBJ2-2; possibly TRBD1 for D (6 bases). The CDR3 totals 13 residues. Between the trimmed V and J ends, which lost 5 bases and 4 bases, there was a span of 9 bases. Germline V gene data show CDR1 as SGHRS and CDR2 as YFSETQ. The DNA for the CDR3 is TGCGCCAGCAGTCCGGACAGCACCGGGGAGCTGTTTTTT. It encodes CASSPDSTGELFF.

In its sample, this clone was seen a few times. The V and J genes are TRBV7-2 and TRBJ1-1; a weak D match, TRBD1 (6 bases). Looked up from germline, CDR1 is SGHTA and CDR2 is FQGNSA. V gave up 6 bases and J gave up 4 bases, with 18 bases separating them. CDR3 length: 15 amino acids. DNA of the CDR3: TGTGCCAGCAGATTGAATCAGGGGCACGGCACTGAAGCTTTCTTT. Translated, it gives CASRLNQGHGTEAFF.

The rearrangement joins TRBV11-1 to TRBJ2-7, with D possibly TRBD1 on 6 matching bases. Trimming stripped 5 bases from V and 6 bases from J, with 11 bases between. The CDR3 spans 12 residues. The V gene's germline CDR1 is SGHAT and CDR2 FQDESV (reference sequence). Here the CDR3 DNA reads TGTGCCAGCAGCCTTAGCAGGGGCGAGCAGTACTTC. As protein: CASSLSRGEQYF.

The V call is TRBV7-2, the J call TRBJ2-5, with 12 bases fitting TRBD2. This CDR3 spans 16 amino acids. Germline-derived CDR1 and CDR2 are SGHTA and FQGNSA. V trimming: 3 bases; J trimming: 2 bases; junction bases outside the gene matches: 4. The CDR3 nucleotides are TGTGCCAGCAGCTTTACTAGCGGGGGGAGACAAGAGACCCAGTACTTC. Amino acid sequence: CASSFTSGGRQETQYF.

This sequence joins TRBV13 and TRBJ1-4, with D hard to call. The V and J ends lost 5 bases and 8 bases respectively, with 18 bases between them. CDR1 and CDR2 (germline): PRHDT, FYEKMQ (reference sequence). This CDR3 is 15 amino acids long. The CDR3 is CASSHREGSQEKLFF. For the CDR3, the DNA is TGTGCCAGCAGCCATCGGGAGGGCTCACAGGAAAAACTGTTTTTT.

V usage is TRBV7-3 and J usage is TRBJ2-1; 9 bases are shared with TRBD1. The V and J ends lost 5 bases and 5 bases, in that order; junction bases with no gene match: 7. Germline V CDR1 and CDR2: SGHTA, FQGTGA. This CDR3 contains 15 residues. The CDR3 DNA reads as TGTGCCAGCAGCAAAACAGGGGGCAAGGACAATGAGCAGTTCTTC. As protein: CASSKTGGKDNEQFF.

The rearrangement joins TRBV4-3 to TRBJ1-3; tentative D call: TRBD1 (5 bases). The CDR3 loop spans 17 amino acids. V was trimmed by 1 base and J by 3 bases, leaving 16 bases between them. Germline CDR1 and CDR2: LGHNA and YSLEER. In nucleotides, the CDR3 is TGCGCCAGCAGCCAAGGGGCGGGGGGAGTTTTTGGAAACACCATATATTTT. Translating it yields CASSQGAGGVFGNTIYF.

The rearrangement joins TRBV7-2 to TRBJ1-2, with TRBD1 matching 12 bases. The trim removed 4 bases at V and 8 bases at J, leaving 14 bases unmatched. The CDR3 totals 17 residues. Germline CDR1 reads SGHTA; CDR2 reads FQGNSA. DNA of the CDR3: TGTGCCAGCAGCTCCCGAGGGACAGGGGGCGCGATCGAAGGCTACACCTTC. Its protein product is CASSSRGTGGAIEGYTF.

V usage is TRBV6-1 and J usage is TRBJ2-7; 8 bases line up with TRBD1. The V gene's germline CDR1 is MNHNS and CDR2 SASEGT. V shed 2 bases and J 2 bases; nucleotides not matched to a gene: 8. The CDR3 sequence is 16 residues long. In DNA, the CDR3 is TGTGCCAGCAGTGAACTTTCCCCGGACAGGGCCTACGAGCAGTACTTC. Amino acid sequence: CASSELSPDRAYEQYF.

This chain links TRBV7-2 with TRBJ1-4; TRBD1 agrees at 9 bases. CDR1 and CDR2 (germline): SGHTA, FQGNSA. The length of the CDR3 is 16 residues. The junction had 8 bases not matched to a gene; V was cut back by 1 base and J by 8 bases. CDR3 bases: TGTGCCAGCAGCTTAGGAAGACAGGGGGTATGGGAAAAACTGTTTTTT. Protein sequence: CASSLGRQGVWEKLFF.

This chain links TRBV5-1 with TRBJ2-1, with D perhaps TRBD1 (5 bases). Trimming removed 1 base at V and 7 bases at J, with 15 bases between. This CDR3 is built from 15 residues. Germline V lookup: CDR1 SGHRS, CDR2 YFSETQ. CDR3 protein: CASSLQGPSTNEQFF. The CDR3 DNA follows: TGCGCCAGCAGCTTGCAGGGCCCTTCTACAAATGAGCAGTTCTTC.

The rearrangement joins TRBV6-5 to TRBJ2-1; 10 bases align to TRBD2. CDR3 length: 15 residues. The germline CDR1 and CDR2 sequences are MNHEY and SVGAGI. J lost 6 bases, V lost 3 bases, and 5 bases had no gene match. This CDR3 reads CASSYGLAGVNEQFF. The CDR3 nucleotides read TGTGCCAGCAGTTATGGTCTAGCGGGAGTCAATGAGCAGTTCTTC.

The chain carries TRBV19 and TRBJ2-2, with 9 bases lining up with TRBD1. Germline values: CDR1 LNHDA, CDR2 SQIVND (reference sequence). The CDR3 is 16 residues long. Trimming took 9 bases from V and 4 from J; bases not matched to a gene: 12. Here the CDR3 DNA reads TGTGCCAGCTCTTCCCTCGACAGGGGGTTCACCGGGGAGCTGTTTTTT. Translating it yields CASSSLDRGFTGELFF. Based on the CDR3 plus reference TRBV19 and TRBJ2-2, the full variable domain is DGGITQSPKYLFRKEGQNVTLSCEQNLNHDAMYWYRQDPGQGLRLIYYSQIVNDFQKGDIAEGYSVSREKKESFPLTVTSAQKNPTAFYLCASSSLDRGFTGELFFGEGSRLTVL.

The chain recombines TRBV19 with TRBJ2-3; perhaps TRBD2 as D (7 bases). V was pared by 7 bases and J by 4 bases, with 9 bases between. Germline values: CDR1 LNHDA, CDR2 SQIVND (reference sequence). CDR3 length: 12 amino acids. In DNA form, the CDR3 reads TGTGCCAGTAACGGGGGGCCAGATACGCAGTATTTT. Encoded protein: CASNGGPDTQYF.

The rearrangement joins TRBV25-1 to TRBJ2-5, with 9 bases matching TRBD2. Per the germline V gene, CDR1 is MGHDK and CDR2 is SYGVNS. The CDR3 is 18 amino acids. V trimming: 3 bases; J trimming: 2 bases; junction bases outside the gene matches: 13. The CDR3 reads CASSDSGLARSPQETQYF. The CDR3 coding sequence is TGTGCCAGCAGTGACTCAGGACTAGCGAGAAGTCCTCAAGAGACCCAGTACTTC.

The V and J genes are TRBV5-1 and TRBJ2-7, with TRBD1 identical over 8 bases. The V gene end was trimmed by 4 bases and the J gene end by 3 bases; junction bases not matched to a gene: 3. CDR1 and CDR2 from the germline V gene are SGHRS and YFSETQ. The CDR3 is 13 amino acids. CDR3 loop: CASSAGQGYEQYF. CDR3 in DNA: TGCGCCAGCAGCGCCGGACAGGGCTACGAGCAGTACTTC.

The rearrangement uses TRBV30 and TRBJ2-5; 11 bases map to TRBD2. V lost 0 bases, J lost 3 bases, and 6 bases stayed unmatched. The CDR3 contains 16 residues. Germline V gene sequence: CDR1 GTSNPN, CDR2 SVGIG (reference sequence). CDR3 coding DNA: TGTGCCTGGAGTGTAACGACTAGCGGGGCAAAAGAGACCCAGTACTTC. This translates into CAWSVTTSGAKETQYF.

This chain links TRBV2 with TRBJ1-2; D may be TRBD1 (5 bases). This CDR3 spans 13 amino acids. Germline CDR1 reads SNHLY; CDR2 reads FYNNEI. V dropped 1 base and J dropped 4 bases, with 7 bases sitting between them. In DNA, the CDR3 is TGTGCCAGCAGTGAAGGCGGGGGCTATGGCTACACCTTC. As protein: CASSEGGGYGYTF.

The chain couples TRBV7-3 to TRBJ1-5, with 9 bases matching TRBD1. The germline V gene has CDR1 SGHTA and CDR2 FQGTGA. J was trimmed by 7 bases and V by 6 bases; bases with no gene match: 7. This CDR3 contains 14 residues. CDR3 sequence: CASRSQGAGQPQHF. The CDR3 DNA reads as TGTGCCAGCAGGTCACAGGGGGCGGGACAGCCCCAGCATTTT.

CDR3 DNA: TGTGCCAGCAGTACTTTGGACAGCGAAGCTTTCTTT. This translates into CASSTLDSEAFF. The chain uses TRBV6-6 and TRBJ1-1, with a tentative D call TRBD1 (6 bases). The V gene's germline CDR1 is MNHNY and CDR2 SVGAGI (reference sequence). V lost 5 bases, J lost 8 bases, and 12 bases lay in between. This CDR3 is built from 12 residues.

The chain is built from TRBV28 and TRBJ1-2; TRBD1 aligns across 9 bases. Germline CDR1 reads MDHEN; CDR2 reads SYDVKM. The CDR3 totals 14 residues. The ends lost 5 bases at V and 3 bases at J; junction bases unmatched: 4. CDR3 coding DNA: TGTGCCAGCAGTACAGGGGGCGATTACTATGGCTACACCTTC. Translation gives CASSTGGDYYGYTF.

The chain couples TRBV11-2 to TRBJ2-7; TRBD1 aligns across 9 bases. The CDR3 loop spans 15 amino acids. CDR1 and CDR2 from the germline V gene are SGHAT and FQNNGV. V was pared by 6 bases and J by 7 bases, with 13 bases of the junction left unmatched. The DNA of the CDR3 is TGTGCCAGCAGATTAAATTTACAGGGGGCAGGAGAGCAGTACTTC. Its protein is CASRLNLQGAGEQYF.

CDR3 region: CATSKGQGRNEQFF. The CDR3 DNA reads TGTGCCACCAGCAAGGGACAGGGACGAAATGAGCAGTTCTTC. The V and J genes are TRBV15 and TRBJ2-1; 9 bases line up with TRBD1. The CDR3 spans 14 residues. Losses at the gene ends were 4 bases for V and 7 bases for J; bases not matched to a gene: 5. Germline CDR1 reads LNHNV; CDR2 reads YYDKDF (reference sequence).

J is TRBJ2-2 and V is TRBV21-1; TRBD2 is the table's D call and was not checked against the DNA. TRBV21-1 constitutes a pseudogene. The CDR3 consists of 16 residues. The CDR3 sequence is CASSKAEGANTGELFF. In DNA form, the CDR3 reads TGTGCCAGCAGCAAAGCAGAGGGTGCGAACACCGGGGAGCTGTTTTTT.

The CDR3, as DNA: TGTGCCAGCACCCAAGGGGGAGCTAGCGGGAGAAATGAGCAGTTCTTC. It codes for CASTQGGASGRNEQFF. This rearrangement joins TRBV7-2 to TRBJ2-1, with 10 bases identical to TRBD2. Per germline, CDR1 SGHTA and CDR2 FQGNSA. V shed 7 bases, J shed 7 bases, and the junction held 13 bases outside the gene matches. This CDR3 spans 16 amino acids.

The genes are TRBV4-1 and TRBJ2-1, with 8 positions matching TRBD2. The CDR3 has 16 amino acids. V lost 2 bases to trimming and J lost 7 bases; unmatched junction nucleotides: 10. Germline V CDR1 and CDR2: MGHRA, YSYEKL. DNA of the CDR3: TGCGCCAGCAGCCAATTACCGGGACTAGTATGGAATGAGCAGTTCTTC. Amino acids: CASSQLPGLVWNEQFF.